These T cell receptor beta chains were read from a single sample in a study of molecular identifiers for immune sequencing clone quantification. TCRdb re-derived calls from the PCR reads in MiXCR, one entry per CDR3 protein. The sample consists of roughly 90,000 distinct CDR3 sequences, under 20% of them appearing once. The specimen sequenced was naive CD8+ T cells from blood, with Jurkat cell RNA spiked in. All receptors derive from a human donor in good health. Some libraries in this study had Jurkat cell RNA spiked in. CDR3s include the opening cysteine and the closing phenylalanine or tryptophan. A D gene is named only where the DNA matches it firmly. Clone size, where shown, is once, few, many, or a class for clones that have expanded.

j_gene	v_gene	abundance	len	d_gene	CDR3nt	CDR3aa
TRBJ2-3	TRBV2	.	17	TRBD1	TGTGCCAGCAGTACCTTTACAGGGGACGGGGTCACAGATACGCAGTATTTT	CASSTFTGDGVTDTQYF
TRBJ2-7	TRBV4-3	many	14	TRBD1	TGCGCCAGCAGCCAAGTAAGGGGGCGAAACGAGCAGTACTTC	CASSQVRGRNEQYF
TRBJ1-4	TRBV12-3/TRBV12-4	many	15	.	.	CASSTSFQTPQKLFF
TRBJ2-7	TRBV6-5	many	18	TRBD1	TGTGCCAGCAACCCACACGAACCCCGGACAGGTTTAGGTTACGAGCAGTACTTC	CASNPHEPRTGLGYEQYF
TRBJ2-2	TRBV6-1	many	13	.	TGTGCCAGCAGATTCACAGGCTCCGGGGAGCTGTTTTTT	CASRFTGSGELFF
TRBJ2-7	TRBV20-1	many	13	.	TGCAGTGCTAGACTGGCGAGCTCCTACGAGCAGTACTTC	CSARLASSYEQYF
TRBJ2-7	TRBV4-1	many	14	.	TGCGCCAGCAGCCATATGGAGCGAAACTACGAGCAGTACTTC	CASSHMERNYEQYF
TRBJ1-5	TRBV7-9	few	16	.	TGTGCCAGCAGCAGGGGGGTAGGAGCGAGCAATCAGCCCCAGCATTTT	CASSRGVGASNQPQHF
TRBJ1-2	TRBV12-3/TRBV12-4	many	15	.	TGTGCCAGCAGTTTAGCAGGTGGAGTATTCTATGGCTACACCTTC	CASSLAGGVFYGYTF
TRBJ1-1	TRBV30	many	11	TRBD1	TGTGCCTGGACCAGGGGGGCTGAAGCTTTCTTT	CAWTRGAEAFF
TRBJ2-3	TRBV5-1	many	16	TRBD2	TGCGCCAGCAGCTTGGAGGCGGGGGGCACCACAGATACGCAGTATTTT	CASSLEAGGTTDTQYF
TRBJ1-2	TRBV27	many	14	TRBD1	TGTGCCAGCGGGGAGACAGGGGGCTTCTCGAACTACACCTTC	CASGETGGFSNYTF
TRBJ2-1	TRBV7-9	many	14	.	TGTGCCAGCAGCCAGGACAGCTCCTACAATGAGCAGTTCTTC	CASSQDSSYNEQFF
TRBJ2-7	TRBV7-9	many	13	.	TGTGCCAGCAGCTTAGTCGCACAGATAGAGCAGTACTTC	CASSLVAQIEQYF
TRBJ2-7	TRBV2	.	12	.	TGTGCCGGCATAGGAAGCTCCTACGAGCAGTACTTC	CAGIGSSYEQYF
TRBJ2-7	TRBV7-9	many	11	.	TGCGCCAGCAGTCTGGGGCAGGAGCAGTACTTC	CASSLGQEQYF
TRBJ1-1	TRBV28	many	15	.	TGTGCCAGCCTCGGGAGGGGTTGGATGAACACTGAAGCTTTCTTT	CASLGRGWMNTEAFF
TRBJ1-1	TRBV20-1	many	14	.	TGCAGTGCTACCAAGGACTTACCCCCACCTGAAGCTTTCTTT	CSATKDLPPPEAFF
TRBJ2-7	TRBV5-1	.	14	.	TGCGCCAGCAGCGCCCCGGGCCTCTCCTACGAGCAGTACTTC	CASSAPGLSYEQYF
TRBJ2-7	TRBV7-6	many	15	.	TGTGCCAGCAGCCCTATGGGGGGGCGGGCCTACGAGCAGTACTTC	CASSPMGGRAYEQYF
TRBJ2-3	TRBV7-2	many	16	.	TGTGCCAGCAGCCCAACTTCGGTTGGTGGCACAGATACGCAGTATTTT	CASSPTSVGGTDTQYF
TRBJ2-3	TRBV7-8	.	17	TRBD2	TGTGCCAGCAGCTTATTGACTAGCGGGGCGAGCACAGATACGCAGTATTTT	CASSLLTSGASTDTQYF
TRBJ2-7	TRBV20-1	few	14	.	TGCAGTGCCAGGAGGAGGGAGAGCTCCTACGAGCAGTACTTC	CSARRRESSYEQYF
TRBJ2-7	TRBV4-1	many	14	TRBD2	TGCGCCAGCAGCCAAACCAGCGGGGGCGGCGAGCAGTACTTC	CASSQTSGGGEQYF
TRBJ1-5	TRBV24-1	many	21	.	TGTGCCACTTTCTCACCCAGCCGGGGGGGGACGGAGACTTATAGCAATCAGCCCCAGCATTTT	CATFSPSRGGTETYSNQPQHF
TRBJ2-7	TRBV29-1	many	12	.	TGCAGCGTTGAGCGGCCCCCGGACGAGCAGTACTTC	CSVERPPDEQYF
TRBJ1-4	TRBV7-9	many	15	.	TGTGCCAGCAGCTTAACAGAACCAACTAATGAAAAACTGTTTTTT	CASSLTEPTNEKLFF
TRBJ1-1	TRBV20-1	many	17	.	TGCAGTGCTAGCCAGGACACTAATAGGATAGGGAGCACTGAAGCTTTCTTT	CSASQDTNRIGSTEAFF
TRBJ2-3	TRBV11-2	few	16	TRBD2	TGTGCCAGCAGCTTGGATAGCGGGGCCCCTGGAGATACGCAGTATTTT	CASSLDSGAPGDTQYF
TRBJ2-7	TRBV4-2	many	14	.	TGTGCCAGCAGCCAAGGAGACACCAGCTACGAGCAGTACTTC	CASSQGDTSYEQYF
TRBJ2-3	TRBV29-1	many	14	.	TGCAGCGTTGAAACCCGCGATTTAAGGGATACGCAGTATTTT	CSVETRDLRDTQYF
TRBJ2-1	TRBV28	many	12	.	TGTGCCAGCAGTCCCCGGACTATTTTGCAGTTCTTC	CASSPRTILQFF
TRBJ2-7	TRBV6-5	.	13	.	TGTGCCAGCAGTTTCACCGGGTACTACGAGCAGTACTTC	CASSFTGYYEQYF
TRBJ2-7	TRBV7-9	once	16	TRBD2	TGTGCCAGCAGCTCCGTCGAGCGGGAGGGGTCCTACGAGCAGTACTTC	CASSSVEREGSYEQYF
TRBJ1-1	TRBV27	many	12	.	TGTGCCAGCAGCCACGGCGTTGGTGAAGCTTTCTTT	CASSHGVGEAFF
TRBJ2-5	TRBV19	many	14	.	TGTGCCACTACGCCTCGGGACTCCCAGGAGACCCAGTACTTC	CATTPRDSQETQYF
TRBJ2-7	TRBV4-3	many	16	.	TGCGCCAGCAGCCGTGGACTCCAGGGGTCCTCCTACGAGCAGTACTTC	CASSRGLQGSSYEQYF
TRBJ1-2	TRBV27	many	19	TRBD1	TGTGCCAGCAGTTTATCGGGGGGACAGGGGGCGAACCGGTACTATGGCTACACCTTC	CASSLSGGQGANRYYGYTF
TRBJ1-5	TRBV5-6	.	17	TRBD1	TGTGCCAGCAGCCTAGGACAGGGGGAGTTGGGCAATCAGCCCCAGCATTTT	CASSLGQGELGNQPQHF
TRBJ2-7	TRBV5-4	many	12	TRBD2	TGTGCCAGCAGCCGGGGGGGTTACGAGCAGTACTTC	CASSRGGYEQYF
TRBJ2-7	TRBV6-2/TRBV6-3	many	13	TRBD2	TGTGCCAGCAGTTACTATGGCGGGAGCGAGCAGTACTTC	CASSYYGGSEQYF
TRBJ1-1	TRBV7-2	many	13	TRBD1	TGTGCCAGCAGCGGGACAGGGGGCACTGAAGCTTTCTTT	CASSGTGGTEAFF
TRBJ1-5	TRBV9	many	13	.	TGTGCCAGCAGCGTAGATGGGGGACAGCCCCAGCATTTT	CASSVDGGQPQHF
TRBJ2-7	TRBV13	.	16	.	TGTGCCAGCAGCTCCCCGGGAAAAATGGGCGCCTGCGAGCAGTACTTC	CASSSPGKMGACEQYF
TRBJ2-7	TRBV5-5	.	14	TRBD1	TGTGCCAGCAGCTTGGGTAGCGACAGGGGCGAGCAGTACTTC	CASSLGSDRGEQYF
TRBJ1-1	TRBV9	many	13	.	TGTGCCAGCAGCGTGGGGGTGAGCACTGAAGCTTTCTTT	CASSVGVSTEAFF
TRBJ2-7	TRBV7-9	many	16	TRBD2	TGTGCCAGCAGCCCTCCTCGACTAGCGGGACCTAACGAGCAGTACTTC	CASSPPRLAGPNEQYF